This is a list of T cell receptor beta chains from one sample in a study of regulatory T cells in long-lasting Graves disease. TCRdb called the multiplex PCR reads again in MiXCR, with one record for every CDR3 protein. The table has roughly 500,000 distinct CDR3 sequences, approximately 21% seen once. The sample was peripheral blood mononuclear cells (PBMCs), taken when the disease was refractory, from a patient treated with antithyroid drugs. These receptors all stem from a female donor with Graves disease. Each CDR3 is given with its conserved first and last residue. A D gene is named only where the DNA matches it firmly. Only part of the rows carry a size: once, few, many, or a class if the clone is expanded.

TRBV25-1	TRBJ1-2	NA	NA	CASSELQSYGYTF	TGTGCCAGCAGTGAATTACAGTCCTATGGCTACACCTTC
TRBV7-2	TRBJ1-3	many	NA	CASSLGTGFGNTIYF	TGTGCCAGCAGCTTAGGCACAGGGTTCGGAAACACCATATATTTT
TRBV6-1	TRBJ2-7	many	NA	CASTPRDNLYEGQYF	TGTGCCAGCACCCCCCGGGACAACCTCTACGAAGGGCAGTACTTC
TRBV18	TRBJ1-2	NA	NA	CASSPQGDGAYGYTF	TGTGCCAGCTCACCACAGGGGGACGGCGCCTATGGCTACACCTTC
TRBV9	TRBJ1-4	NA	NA	CASSPGGGGGREKLFF	TGTGCCAGCAGCCCGGGCGGCGGCGGAGGCCGTGAAAAACTGTTTTTT
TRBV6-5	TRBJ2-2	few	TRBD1	CASSYSEGGGGELFF	TGTGCCAGCAGTTACTCGGAAGGGGGCGGAGGGGAGCTGTTTTTT
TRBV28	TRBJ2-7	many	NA	CASSSRLLTRWEEQYF	TGTGCCAGCAGTTCCAGACTACTTACTCGGTGGGAGGAGCAGTACTTC
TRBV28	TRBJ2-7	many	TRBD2	CASSPLTSGGPYEQYF	TGTGCCAGCAGTCCCCTGACTAGCGGGGGTCCCTACGAGCAGTACTTC
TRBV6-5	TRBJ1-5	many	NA	CASSYSTEQPQHF	TGTGCCAGCAGTTACTCGACAGAGCAGCCCCAGCATTTT
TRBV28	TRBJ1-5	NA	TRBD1	CASSWDSYSNQPQQF	TGTGCCAGCAGTTGGGACAGCTATAGCAATCAGCCCCAGCAGTTT
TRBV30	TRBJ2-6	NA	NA	CAWSLTTGANVLTF	TGTGCCTGGAGCTTAACGACCGGGGCCAACGTCCTGACTTTC
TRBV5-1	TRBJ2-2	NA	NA	CASSLVGENTGELFF	TGCGCCAGCAGCTTGGTAGGAGAAAACACCGGGGAGCTGTTTTTT
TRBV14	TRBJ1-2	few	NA	CASSQVGAESNYGYTF	TGTGCCAGCAGCCAAGTAGGTGCAGAAAGTAACTATGGCTACACCTTC
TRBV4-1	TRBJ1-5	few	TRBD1	CASSQWLDRSNQPQHF	TGCGCCAGCAGCCAATGGTTGGACAGGAGCAATCAGCCCCAGCATTTT
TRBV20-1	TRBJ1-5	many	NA	CSASRGNQPQHF	TGCAGTGCCAGCCGGGGCAATCAGCCCCAGCATTTT
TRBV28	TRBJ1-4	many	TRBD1	CASSLEGALGKLFF	TGTGCCAGCAGTTTGGAGGGGGCGCTGGGTAAACTGTTTTTT
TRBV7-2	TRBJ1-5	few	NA	CASSTTDWLQPQHF	TGTGCCAGCAGCACTACAGATTGGCTCCAGCCCCAGCATTTT
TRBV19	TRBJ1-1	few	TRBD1	CASSLRTGPNTEAFF	TGTGCCAGTAGTCTCCGGACAGGGCCTAACACTGAAGCTTTCTTT
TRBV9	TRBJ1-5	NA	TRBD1	CASSVKGAGQPQHF	TGTGCCAGCAGCGTTAAGGGGGCGGGACAGCCCCAGCATTTT
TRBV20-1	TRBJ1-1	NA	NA	CSARRQMNTEAFF	TGCAGTGCTAGACGGCAAATGAACACTGAAGCTTTCTTT
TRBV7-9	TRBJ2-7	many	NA	CASSLARGYEQYF	TGTGCTAGCAGCTTAGCACGGGGATACGAGCAGTACTTC
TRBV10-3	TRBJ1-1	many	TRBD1	CAIRETGANTEAFF	TGTGCCATCAGAGAAACAGGGGCGAACACTGAAGCTTTCTTT
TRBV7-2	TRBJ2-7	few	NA	CASSLARGGDYEQYF	TGTGCCAGCAGCTTAGCTCGGGGAGGCGACTACGAGCAGTACTTC
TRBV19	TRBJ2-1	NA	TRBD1	CASSIRGRVNEQFF	TGTGCCAGTAGCATCAGGGGGCGCGTAAATGAGCAGTTCTTC
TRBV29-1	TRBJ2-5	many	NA	CSVGSRALYQETQYF	TGCAGCGTTGGTTCCAGGGCCCTCTACCAAGAGACCCAGTACTTC
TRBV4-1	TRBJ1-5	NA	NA	CASSDWTYQPQHF	TGCGCCAGCAGCGATTGGACTTATCAGCCCCAGCATTTT
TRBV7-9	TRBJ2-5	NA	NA	CASSLALARETQYF	TGTGCCAGCAGCTTAGCTTTGGCAAGAGAGACCCAGTACTTC
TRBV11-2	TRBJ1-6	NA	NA	CASSLQGKSPYNSPLHF	TGTGCCAGCAGCCTCCAAGGGAAGAGCCCCTATAATTCACCCCTCCACTTT
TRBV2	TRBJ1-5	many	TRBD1	CASSGPGTGAANQPQHF	TGTGCCAGCAGTGGTCCCGGGACAGGGGCCGCAAATCAGCCCCAGCATTTT
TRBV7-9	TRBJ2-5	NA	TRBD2	CASSLASSGGPGETQYF	TGTGCCAGCAGCTTAGCGTCTAGCGGGGGCCCCGGGGAGACCCAGTACTTC
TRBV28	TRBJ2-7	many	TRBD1	CATLRLFTGGRYEQYF	TGTGCCACCCTACGCCTCTTCACAGGGGGCAGGTACGAGCAGTACTTC